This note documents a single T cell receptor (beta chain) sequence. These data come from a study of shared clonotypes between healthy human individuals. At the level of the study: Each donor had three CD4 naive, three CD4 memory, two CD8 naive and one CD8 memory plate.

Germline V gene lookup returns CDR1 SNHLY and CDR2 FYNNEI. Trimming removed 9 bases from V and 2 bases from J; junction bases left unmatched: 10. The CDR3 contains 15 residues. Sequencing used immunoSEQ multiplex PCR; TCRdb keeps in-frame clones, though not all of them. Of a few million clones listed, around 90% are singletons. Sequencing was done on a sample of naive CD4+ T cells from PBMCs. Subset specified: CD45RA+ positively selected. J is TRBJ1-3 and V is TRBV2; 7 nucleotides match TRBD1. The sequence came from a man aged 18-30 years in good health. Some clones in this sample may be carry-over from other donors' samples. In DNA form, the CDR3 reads TGTGCCAGTCAGACATACGGGACAGCTGGAAACACCATATATTTT. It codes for CASQTYGTAGNTIYF.